A selection of T cell receptor beta chains follows, all from one sample in a study of OX40 agonist ivuxolimab in advanced cancers. The protocol was immunoSEQ multiplex PCR, while the TCRdb copy is restricted to in-frame clones and leaves out a portion. The sample lists about 81,000 clones; more than 80% were seen once. The specimen was CD4+ or CD8+ T cells sorted from blood, collected in a trial of the OX40 agonist ivuxolimab. The receptor set was obtained from an adult with an advanced solid tumor such as melanoma, head and neck, liver or kidney cancer. CDR3s include the opening cysteine and the closing phenylalanine or tryptophan. A D gene is named only where the DNA matches it firmly. Clone size, where shown, is once, few, many, or a class for clones that have expanded.

j_gene,d_gene,abundance,v_gene,CDR3nt,CDR3aa
TRBJ2-3,NA,NA,TRBV11-2,TGTGCCAGCAGCTTAGGGAGGACAAAAGTTAGCACAGATACGCAGTATTTT,CASSLGRTKVSTDTQYF
TRBJ1-2,NA,NA,TRBV7-2,TGTGCCAGCAGCTTAACTACGGCTTCCTATGGCTACACCTTC,CASSLTTASYGYTF
TRBJ2-5,NA,NA,TRBV30,TGTGCCTCCTCCTTCTACCAAGAGACCCAGTACTTC,CASSFYQETQYF
TRBJ1-5,NA,once,TRBV19,TGTGCCAGTAGTATGGGGGGTTCCAATCAGCCCCAGCATTTT,CASSMGGSNQPQHF
TRBJ1-1,TRBD1,NA,TRBV4-1,TGCGCCAGCAGCCAATTAGGGACAGGGAAAAACACTGAAGCTTTCTTT,CASSQLGTGKNTEAFF
TRBJ1-4,TRBD1,NA,TRBV18,TGTGCCAGCTCACTCCGGGACAGGGGAGGAAAACTGTTTTTT,CASSLRDRGGKLFF
TRBJ2-7,NA,NA,TRBV5-1,TGCGCCAGCAGCTTGGCCGGGCGGTCCGAGCAGTACTTC,CASSLAGRSEQYF
TRBJ2-2,NA,NA,TRBV5-1,TGCGCCACTCCACGCGCAGGGAGCACCGGGGAGCTGTTTTTT,CATPRAGSTGELFF
TRBJ2-7,TRBD2,NA,TRBV5-4,TGTGCCAGCAGCGCGACTAGCGGGAGGGCCCAAGAGACATACGAGCAGTACTTC,CASSATSGRAQETYEQYF
TRBJ1-1,NA,once,TRBV5-1,TGCGCCAGCAGCCCCGGGGAACGGGGCCTCACTGAAGCTTTCTTT,CASSPGERGLTEAFF
TRBJ2-6,NA,NA,TRBV7-3,TGTGCCAGCAGCATAACGCAGGGATTCGGGGCCAACGTCCTGACTTTC,CASSITQGFGANVLTF
TRBJ1-6,NA,NA,TRBV18,TGTGCCAGCTCACCATCCAGATTAAATTCACCCCTCCACTTT,CASSPSRLNSPLHF
TRBJ1-6,NA,once,TRBV4-1,TGCGCCAGCAGCCAAGATATCGTTGCCGGGGGAACGAATTCACCCCTCCACTTT,CASSQDIVAGGTNSPLHF
TRBJ2-3,NA,NA,TRBV7-3,TGTGCCAGCAGCCCCGAAAAGAGTGGTACGCAGTATTTT,CASSPEKSGTQYF
TRBJ1-2,NA,NA,TRBV5-6,TGTGCCAGCAGCGGCAGACAGGAAGGCTACACCTTC,CASSGRQEGYTF
TRBJ2-7,NA,NA,TRBV6-6,TGTGCCAGCAGTAACGACCCAGGGGCCTACGAGCAGTACTTC,CASSNDPGAYEQYF
TRBJ2-5,NA,NA,TRBV7-3,TGTGCCAGCAGCTCCCACACCCAACAAACCCAGTACTTC,CASSSHTQQTQYF
TRBJ2-7,TRBD2,NA,TRBV6-1,TGTGCCAGCAGGGCCGGGACTAGCGCCTACGAGCAGTACTTC,CASRAGTSAYEQYF
TRBJ1-6,NA,NA,TRBV30,TGTGCCTGGAGTGTACTTAAAGACTGGAGCTCCTATAATTCACCCCTCCACTTT,CAWSVLKDWSSYNSPLHF
TRBJ2-7,TRBD1,NA,TRBV5-5,TGTGCCAGCAGCTTGGGACAGGGGGAAAACTACGAGCAGTACTTC,CASSLGQGENYEQYF